This TCR beta chain emerged from a study of T-cell reconstitution after alpha-beta-depleted transplantation in children. Preparation of the TCRbeta library involved a method that used unique molecular identifiers. TCRdb recomputed calls from the PCR reads with MiXCR, one row per CDR3 protein. The data hold a few hundred thousand distinct CDR3 sequences, with 10% to 15% observed a single time. This clonotype was detected a few times. This CDR3 has 17 residues. Germline V CDR1 and CDR2: LGHNA, YSLEER. V lost 0 bases, J lost 3 bases, and 18 bases lay in between. This chain joins TRBV4-3 and TRBJ2-7, with unresolved D. The sequence derives from a male patient younger than 18 who had a stem cell transplant for acute myeloid leukemia, so the T cells may come from the graft donor. The sequences come from PBMCs, mostly from graft donor cells, collected 360 days after TCRalphabeta/CD19-depleted stem cell transplant. The CDR3 nucleotides are TGCGCCAGCAGCCAAGATTGGACCGGTAGGAACGGCTACGAGCAGTACTTC. This codes for CASSQDWTGRNGYEQYF.